Listed below are T cell receptor beta chains from one sample, sequenced in a study of human CD8 memory T cell subsets. TCRdb re-called the 5' RACE reads and catalogs CDR3 proteins one per entry, DNA excluded. The sample table includes about 17,000 distinct CDR3 sequences. Sequenced input: CD8+ stem-like memory T cells (TSCM and TCM) sorted from PBMCs. All receptors derive from a human donor in good health. The CDR3 runs from the conserved cysteine through the conserved F or W. Where a row states a size, it is once, few, many or the class of an expanded clone; other rows omit it.

. | TRBJ2-1 | TRBV5-1 | CASREAAGAQGNEQFF
. | TRBJ2-1 | TRBV10-3 | CAIRGLAGDNEQFF
medium-sized | TRBJ2-2 | TRBV5-6 | CASSLERDRGSSGELFF
. | TRBJ1-1 | TRBV20-1 | CSPRDRNTEAFF
medium-sized | TRBJ2-7 | TRBV7-9 | CASSPRTGFYEQYF
. | TRBJ2-7 | TRBV27 | CASRSGQDFYEQYF
. | TRBJ2-5 | TRBV20-1 | CSAPFMRTQETQYF
. | TRBJ1-5 | TRBV24-1 | CATSEGVRAGEPQHF
. | TRBJ2-2 | TRBV7-6 | CASSFHTGELFF
. | TRBJ2-3 | TRBV24-1 | CATSELDGTGISDTQYF
. | TRBJ2-1 | TRBV6-2/TRBV6-3 | CASSYEAGDYNEQFF
. | TRBJ2-7 | TRBV5-6 | CASSPLGLAGESYEQYF
. | TRBJ2-2 | TRBV2 | CASTPGGGGELFF
. | TRBJ2-7 | TRBV4-1 | CASSQGIGTGAYEQYF
medium-sized | TRBJ2-3 | TRBV29-1 | CSVVYSSTDTQYF
. | TRBJ1-5 | TRBV3-1 | CASSQVEGGQPQHF
medium-sized | TRBJ2-7 | TRBV2 | CASSEYRAYEQYF
. | TRBJ2-3 | TRBV4-3 | CASSREDLDTQYF
. | TRBJ2-2 | TRBV5-1 | CASSSTWVAGELFF
. | TRBJ2-3 | TRBV5-1 | CASSQQRDPAWDTQYF
. | TRBJ1-2 | TRBV6-2/TRBV6-3 | CASGTGDHYGYTF